Detailed here is one T cell receptor (beta chain). This entry is derived from a study of blood T cell repertoires in COVID-19. Some clones are missing from TCRdb's copy, which holds only in-frame ones; the method was immunoSEQ multiplex PCR. The table lists some 120,000 clones, around 90% of them singletons, with about 3.5% in the top ten. The ends were cut back, 5 bases at V and 7 bases at J, with 15 bases in the middle. Germline V CDR1 and CDR2: MRHNA, SNTAGT. The length of the CDR3 is 14 residues. This sequence joins TRBV6-4 and TRBJ2-1, with D perhaps TRBD1 (5 bases). The receptor comes from a man aged 45-65 years with active COVID-19. The sequenced sample consisted of peripheral blood. CDR3 amino acids: CASSKAGLGNEQFF. CDR3 nucleotides: TGTGCCAGCAGTAAAGCAGGGTTAGGGAATGAGCAGTTCTTC.